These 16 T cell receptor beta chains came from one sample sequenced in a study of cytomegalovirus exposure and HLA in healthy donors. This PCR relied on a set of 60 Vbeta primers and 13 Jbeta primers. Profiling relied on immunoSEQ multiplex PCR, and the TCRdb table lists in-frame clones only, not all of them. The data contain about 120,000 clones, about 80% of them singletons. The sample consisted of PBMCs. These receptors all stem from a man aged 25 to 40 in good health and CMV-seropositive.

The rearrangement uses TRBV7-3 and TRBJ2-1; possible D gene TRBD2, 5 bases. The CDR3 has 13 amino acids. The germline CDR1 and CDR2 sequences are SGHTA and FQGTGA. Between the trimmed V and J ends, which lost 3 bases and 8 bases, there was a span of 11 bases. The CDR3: CASSFEGNDEQFF. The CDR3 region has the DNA TGTGCCAGCAGCTTCGAGGGAAATGATGAGCAGTTCTTC.

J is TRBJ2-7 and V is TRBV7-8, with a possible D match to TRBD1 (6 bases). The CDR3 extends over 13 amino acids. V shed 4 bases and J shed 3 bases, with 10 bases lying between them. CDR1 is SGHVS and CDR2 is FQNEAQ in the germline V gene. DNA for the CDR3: TGTGCCAGCAGCTGGACAGTATTCTACGAGCAGTACTTC. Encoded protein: CASSWTVFYEQYF.

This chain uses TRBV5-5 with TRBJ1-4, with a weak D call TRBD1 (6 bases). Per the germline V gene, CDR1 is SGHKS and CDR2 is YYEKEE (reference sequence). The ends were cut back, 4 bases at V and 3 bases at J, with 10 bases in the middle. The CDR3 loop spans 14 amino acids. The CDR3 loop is CASSRQGPNEKLFF. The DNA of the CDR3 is TGTGCCAGCAGCCGTCAGGGGCCTAATGAAAAACTGTTTTTT.

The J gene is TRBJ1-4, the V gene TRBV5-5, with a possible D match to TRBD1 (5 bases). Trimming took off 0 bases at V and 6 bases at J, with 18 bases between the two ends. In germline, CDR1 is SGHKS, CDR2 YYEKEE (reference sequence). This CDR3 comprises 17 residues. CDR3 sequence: CASSLVGQGRHDEKLFF. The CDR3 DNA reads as TGTGCCAGCAGCTTGGTAGGGCAGGGCAGACACGATGAAAAACTGTTTTTT.

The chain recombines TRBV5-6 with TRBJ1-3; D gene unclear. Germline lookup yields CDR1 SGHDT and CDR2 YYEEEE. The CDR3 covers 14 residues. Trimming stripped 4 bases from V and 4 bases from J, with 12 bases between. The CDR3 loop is CASSASAGGNTIYF. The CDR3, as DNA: TGTGCCAGCAGCGCCTCAGCGGGAGGAAACACCATATATTTT. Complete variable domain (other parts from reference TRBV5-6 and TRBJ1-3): DAGVTQSPTHLIKTRGQQVTLRCSPKSGHDTVSWYQQALGQGPQFIFQYYEEEERQRGNFPDRFSGHQFPNYSSELNVNALLLGDSALYLCASSASAGGNTIYFGEGSWLTVV.

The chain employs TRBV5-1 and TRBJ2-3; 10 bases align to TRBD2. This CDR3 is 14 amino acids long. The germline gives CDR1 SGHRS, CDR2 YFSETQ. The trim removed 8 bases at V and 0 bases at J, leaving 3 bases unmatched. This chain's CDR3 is CASMTSGSTDTQYF. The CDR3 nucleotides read TGCGCCAGTATGACTAGCGGGAGCACAGATACGCAGTATTTT.

CDR3 protein: CASSLTGGPSYGYTF. CDR3 sequence (DNA): TGTGCCAGCAGCTTAACGGGCGGGCCGTCCTATGGCTACACCTTC. J is TRBJ1-2 and V is TRBV7-2; D is unclear. V lost 2 bases and J 4 bases, leaving 14 bases between the germline ends. The CDR3 runs to 15 residues. Germline CDR1 is SGHTA and CDR2 is FQGNSA.

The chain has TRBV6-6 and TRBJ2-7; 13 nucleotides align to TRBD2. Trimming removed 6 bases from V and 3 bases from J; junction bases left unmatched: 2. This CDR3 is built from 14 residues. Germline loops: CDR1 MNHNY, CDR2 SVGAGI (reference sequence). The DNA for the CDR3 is TGTGCCAGCAGGACTAGCGGGGGGTTCTACGAGCAGTACTTC. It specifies CASRTSGGFYEQYF.

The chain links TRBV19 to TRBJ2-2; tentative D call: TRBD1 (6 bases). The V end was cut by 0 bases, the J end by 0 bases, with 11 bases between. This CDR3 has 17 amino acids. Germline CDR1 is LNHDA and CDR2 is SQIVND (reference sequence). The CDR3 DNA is TGTGCCAGTAGTATAGATCGTGAGGGGGCGAACACCGGGGAGCTGTTTTTT. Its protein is CASSIDREGANTGELFF.

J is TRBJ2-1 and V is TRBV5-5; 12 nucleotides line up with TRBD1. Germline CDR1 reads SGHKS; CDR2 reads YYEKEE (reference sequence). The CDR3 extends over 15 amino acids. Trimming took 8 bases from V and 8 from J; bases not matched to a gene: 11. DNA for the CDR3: TGTGCCAGTTCGACCGGGACAGGGGGCGAGTATGAGCAGTTCTTC. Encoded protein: CASSTGTGGEYEQFF.

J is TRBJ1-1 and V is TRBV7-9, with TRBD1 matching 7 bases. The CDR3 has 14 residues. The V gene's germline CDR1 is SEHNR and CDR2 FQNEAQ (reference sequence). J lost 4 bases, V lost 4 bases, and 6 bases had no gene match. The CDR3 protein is CASSSPDRATEAFF. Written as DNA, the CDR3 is TGTGCCAGCAGCTCACCCGACAGGGCCACTGAAGCTTTCTTT.

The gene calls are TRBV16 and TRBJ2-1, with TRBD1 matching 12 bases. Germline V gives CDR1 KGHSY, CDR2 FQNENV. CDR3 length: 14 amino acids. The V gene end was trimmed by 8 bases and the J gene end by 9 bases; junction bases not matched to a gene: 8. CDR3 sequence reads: CASLPGQGAAEQFF. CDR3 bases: TGTGCCAGCTTACCGGGACAGGGGGCAGCTGAGCAGTTCTTC.

The CDR3, as DNA: TGTGCCAGCAGCAAAAGCCCACTAGCGGGGGGTTCGGGCACAGATACGCAGTATTTT. Translating it yields CASSKSPLAGGSGTDTQYF. This sequence joins TRBV4-2 and TRBJ2-3, with 12 bases that match TRBD2. This CDR3 comprises 19 residues. The V gene's germline CDR1 is LGHNA and CDR2 YNFKEQ. V was clipped by 5 bases and J by 1 base; unmatched bases: 13.

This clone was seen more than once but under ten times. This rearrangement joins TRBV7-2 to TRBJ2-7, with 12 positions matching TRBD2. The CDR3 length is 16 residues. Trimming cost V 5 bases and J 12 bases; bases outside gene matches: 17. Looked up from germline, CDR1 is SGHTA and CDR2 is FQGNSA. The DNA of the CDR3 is TGTGCCAGCAGCAATCGTCTAGCGGGAGGGCCCGGTCAAGCGTACTTC. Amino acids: CASSNRLAGGPGQAYF.

The CDR3 DNA reads TGTGCCAGCAGTTCCTTTCAGGGAAGCAATCAGCCCCAGCATTTT. It translates to CASSSFQGSNQPQHF. V is TRBV28 and J is TRBJ1-5; a possible D gene is TRBD1 (5 bases). This CDR3 is 15 amino acids long. V shed 4 bases and J shed 1 base, with 11 bases lying between them. CDR1 and CDR2 from the germline V gene are MDHEN and SYDVKM.

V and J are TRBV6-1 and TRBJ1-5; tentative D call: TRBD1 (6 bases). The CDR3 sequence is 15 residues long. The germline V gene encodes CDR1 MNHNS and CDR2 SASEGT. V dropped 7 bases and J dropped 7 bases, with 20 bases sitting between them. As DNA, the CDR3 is TGTGCCAGCACCGCAGCCTTACAGGGACGGCAGCCCCAGCATTTT. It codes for CASTAALQGRQPQHF.